This T cell receptor beta chain came from a study of blood T cell repertoires in COVID-19. As for the study in general: Researchers got acute and convalescent COVID-19 samples from the United States, Italy and Spain.

The CDR3 is 14 amino acids. CDR1 and CDR2 (germline): SGHAT, FQNNGV. V was clipped by 4 bases and J by 8 bases; unmatched bases: 7. Which cohort a participant joined came from the clinical history participants gave. Symptom resolution, clearance, or two negative PCRs marked the recovered donors of Cohort 3. The repertoire was sequenced with immunoSEQ multiplex PCR; TCRdb's copy has only in-frame clones and lacks some. The sample lists 250,000 to 350,000 clones; roughly 85% were seen once. The sample comprised PBMCs or T cells enriched from blood (not recorded which). The chain carries TRBV11-2 and TRBJ1-4, with 7 bases fitting TRBD1. The sequence derives from a woman in her forties or fifties who had recovered from COVID-19. CDR3 bases: TGTGCCAGCAGCTCTCAGGGGGAAGGCGAAAAACTGTTTTTT. Translated, it gives CASSSQGEGEKLFF.